These 4 T cell receptor beta chains share one sample of origin, sequenced in a study of CD8+ T cells in alopecia areata. cDNA reverse transcribed from extracted RNA served as the sequencing template. Clones were read by immunoSEQ multiplex PCR, and TCRdb kept only the in-frame ones, dropping some. Among more than 200,000 clones listed, around two fifths were seen once. The sample's treatment: oral pan-JAK inhibitor, 5-10 mg twice daily. Here the sequenced sample was CD4+ T cells sorted from blood, taken at roughly week 36, from a patient treated with tofacitinib. The receptors were gathered from a human donor with alopecia areata.

This chain connects TRBV7-2 to TRBJ2-3; possible D gene TRBD2, 5 bases. The CDR3 spans 14 residues. The V gene's germline CDR1 is SGHTA and CDR2 FQGNSA. Trimming stripped 7 bases from V and 2 bases from J, with 13 bases between. The CDR3 DNA reads as TGTGCCAGCAAGCCCGACCGGGACACAGATACGCAGTATTTT. Protein product: CASKPDRDTDTQYF.

The rearrangement links TRBV7-2 to TRBJ2-3; D possibly corresponds to TRBD2 (5 bases). The germline V gene encodes CDR1 SGHTA and CDR2 FQGNSA. Trimming pared 1 base from V and 3 bases from J, leaving 5 bases between. This CDR3 comprises 13 residues. The chain's CDR3 is CASSLGGTDTQYF. The CDR3 DNA is TGTGCCAGCAGCTTAGGAGGGACAGATACGCAGTATTTT.

The CDR3 coding sequence is TGTGCCACTGAGATTCGACAGACCCAGTACTTC. Translating it yields CATEIRQTQYF. V gene TRBV10-3 combines with J gene TRBJ2-5; D gene uncertain. Germline V gene data show CDR1 as ENHRY and CDR2 as SYGVKD. The CDR3 length is 11 residues. Between the trimmed V and J ends, which lost 10 bases and 6 bases, there was a span of 12 bases.

This clone was observed a handful of times. The genes are TRBV29-1 and TRBJ2-5; 9 nucleotides agree with TRBD2. J lost 5 bases, V lost 6 bases, and 10 bases had no gene match. The CDR3 is made up of 14 amino acids. The germline V gene has CDR1 SQVTM and CDR2 ANQGSEA. The CDR3 nucleotides are TGCAGCGTCTCTAGCCCGGCGGGAGGGGAGACCCAGTACTTC. It is translated as CSVSSPAGGETQYF.